The T cell receptor beta chain described here comes from a study of cytomegalovirus exposure and HLA in healthy donors. As to this clone: What it binds is not known.

The germline CDR1 and CDR2 sequences are SGHVS and FNYEAQ. V dropped 1 base and J dropped 3; count of bases not matched to a gene: 9. This CDR3 region has 19 residues. Whole-study findings and limits: Apart from CMV serostatus, no immune exposure information was available.

Primers for the PCR totalled 60 Vbeta and 13 Jbeta. TCRdb's copy holds only in-frame clones and misses some; the assay was immunoSEQ multiplex PCR. The repertoire consists of over 120,000 clones, with around 81% occurring once and the leading ten covering 2% to 3%. This chain connects TRBV7-6 to TRBJ1-6; TRBD1 aligns across 10 bases. The sample consisted of PBMCs. This TCR derives from a man aged 50 or older in good health and CMV-seronegative. CDR3 protein: CASSLVGPGTGVYNSPLHF. The CDR3 DNA reads TGTGCCAGCAGCTTAGTAGGCCCCGGGACAGGGGTCTATAATTCACCCCTCCACTTT.